A single sample gave rise to the 23 T cell receptor beta chains below, sequenced in a study of T cell responses to AZD1222 COVID-19 vaccine. Assay used: immunoSEQ multiplex PCR; TCRdb lists only in-frame clones, some missing. This table holds under 200,000 clones, approximately 88% found once. The source was peripheral blood, collected 28 days after the second AZD1222 dose. The receptors come from an adult who received the AZD1222 COVID-19 vaccine.

The rearrangement joins TRBV6-5 to TRBJ1-5; 10 bases fit TRBD1. Germline V CDR1 and CDR2: MNHEY, SVGAGI. The J segment lost 7 bases and the V segment lost 8 bases, leaving 2 bases of the junction unmatched. The CDR3 totals 12 residues. In nucleotides, the CDR3 is TGTGCCAGCGGGGACAGGGGACAGCCCCAGCATTTT. Protein: CASGDRGQPQHF.

J is TRBJ2-3 and V is TRBV20-1; D gene unclear. The CDR3 consists of 15 residues. The V gene's germline CDR1 is DFQATT and CDR2 SNEGSKA (reference sequence). Trimming stripped 3 bases from V and 0 bases from J, with 13 bases between. The DNA for the CDR3 is TGCAGTGCTAGTATGCAGTCCCCTAGCACAGATACGCAGTATTTT. This encodes CSASMQSPSTDTQYF.

This clone was seen just once. The J gene is TRBJ2-3, the V gene TRBV5-5, with D unclear. The CDR3 is made up of 16 amino acids. The V end was cut by 1 base, the J end by 2 bases, with 14 bases between. Germline V gives CDR1 SGHKS, CDR2 YYEKEE (reference sequence). In DNA, the CDR3 is TGTGCCAGCAGCTTGTCTATCGGCCGAATCACAGATACGCAGTATTTT. This gives the protein CASSLSIGRITDTQYF.

The chain is built from TRBV5-1 and TRBJ2-7, with D hard to call. The CDR3 totals 11 residues. The germline V and J ends were trimmed by 4 bases and 0 bases, with 2 bases remaining between them. CDR1 is SGHRS and CDR2 is YFSETQ in the germline V gene. The CDR3 DNA reads as TGCGCCAGCAGCAGCTCCTACGAGCAGTACTTC. Protein product: CASSSSYEQYF.

The genes are TRBV2 and TRBJ1-2, with unresolved D. Trimming cost V 7 bases and J 2 bases, with 11 bases left between them. The length of the CDR3 is 13 residues. Looked up from germline, CDR1 is SNHLY and CDR2 is FYNNEI. In DNA form, the CDR3 reads TGTGCCAGCATGAACTCGGGGAACTATGGCTACACCTTC. Translating it yields CASMNSGNYGYTF.

The chain has TRBV20-1 and TRBJ1-1, with 7 bases matching TRBD1. The germline CDR1 and CDR2 sequences are DFQATT and SNEGSKA (reference sequence). The CDR3 length is 11 residues. V shed 7 bases and J 5 bases; nucleotides not matched to a gene: 4. Written as DNA, the CDR3 is TGCAGTGTCAGGGGGGCGACTGAAGCTTTCTTT. Protein product: CSVRGATEAFF.

The chain couples TRBV27 to TRBJ1-6; D is unresolved. V lost 6 bases to trimming and J lost 7 bases, with 7 bases between them. Germline CDR1 is MNHEY and CDR2 is SMNVEV (reference sequence). CDR3 length: 12 amino acids. This chain's CDR3 is CASSPWNSPLHF. DNA for the CDR3: TGTGCCAGCAGCCCTTGGAATTCACCCCTCCACTTT.

The chain uses TRBV18 and TRBJ1-6; weak D call: TRBD1 (6 bases). Germline values: CDR1 KGHSH, CDR2 LQKENI. CDR3 length: 15 amino acids. Trimming took 4 bases from V and 7 from J, leaving 14 bases between them. The CDR3 protein is CASSQDRPGNSPLHF. The CDR3 bases are TGTGCCAGCTCACAAGACAGGCCGGGGAATTCACCCCTCCACTTT.

The chain uses TRBV7-2 and TRBJ2-1; D might be TRBD1 (5 bases). Germline V gene lookup returns CDR1 SGHTA and CDR2 FQGNSA. This CDR3 has 13 residues. Trimming cost V 1 base and J 10 bases, with 11 bases left between them. CDR3 DNA: TGTGCCAGCAGCTTAGGGCAGGGCAGAGAGCAGTTCTTC. This gives the protein CASSLGQGREQFF.

The chain joins TRBV6-6 to TRBJ1-5; D not resolved. Trimming took off 5 bases at V and 0 bases at J, with 5 bases between the two ends. The CDR3 runs 13 residues. The germline gives CDR1 MNHNY, CDR2 SVGAGI (reference sequence). CDR3: CASSRDSNQPQHF. The CDR3 DNA reads as TGTGCCAGCAGTAGGGATAGCAATCAGCCCCAGCATTTT.

This clone was picked up a small number of times. This sequence joins TRBV6-5 and TRBJ1-1; TRBD1 agrees at 7 bases. The CDR3 is 11 residues long. V was pared by 7 bases and J by 8 bases, with 4 bases of the junction left unmatched. CDR1 and CDR2 (germline): MNHEY, SVGAGI. CDR3 DNA sequence: TGTGCCAGCACCGAGGGGGCGGAAGCTTTCTTT. The encoded protein is CASTEGAEAFF.

V and J are TRBV19 and TRBJ1-1, with D possibly matching TRBD1 (5 bases). The CDR3 has 13 amino acids. From germline, CDR1 is LNHDA and CDR2 SQIVND (reference sequence). The V end lost 4 bases, the J end lost 0 bases, and 6 bases lay between the germline ends. This CDR3 reads CASSRGLNTEAFF. DNA of the CDR3: TGTGCCAGTAGTAGGGGGTTGAACACTGAAGCTTTCTTT.

The chain couples TRBV28 to TRBJ2-7; 8 bases are a match to TRBD1. V was clipped by 4 bases and J by 0 bases; unmatched bases: 5. This CDR3 region has 15 residues. The germline gives CDR1 MDHEN, CDR2 SYDVKM. The CDR3, as DNA: TGTGCCAGCAGTTCCACAGGGGGTAGCTCCTACGAGCAGTACTTC. Protein sequence: CASSSTGGSSYEQYF.

The V and J genes are TRBV4-2 and TRBJ1-1; the D is unclear. V dropped 0 bases and J dropped 10 bases, with 12 bases sitting between them. This CDR3 contains 13 residues. Germline lookup yields CDR1 LGHNA and CDR2 YNFKEQ. The CDR3 bases are TGTGCCAGCAGCCAAGAGAGAGGACTTGTAGCTTTCTTT. This codes for CASSQERGLVAFF.

The V gene is TRBV5-1, the J gene TRBJ2-7, with no clear D. CDR1 is SGHRS and CDR2 is YFSETQ in the germline V gene. CDR3 size: 14 residues. V lost 0 bases, J lost 3 bases, and 10 bases lay in between. CDR3 sequence: CASSLDRVYYEQYF. CDR3 coding DNA: TGCGCCAGCAGCTTGGATAGGGTGTACTACGAGCAGTACTTC. Supplemented by reference TRBV5-1 and TRBJ2-7, the full variable domain reads KAGVTQTPRYLIKTRGQQVTLSCSPISGHRSVSWYQQTPGQGLQFLFEYFSETQRNKGNFPGRFSGRQFSNSRSEMNVSTLELGDSALYLCASSLDRVYYEQYFGPGTRLTVT.

This clone turned up a few times. The gene calls are TRBV6-5 and TRBJ1-2; D gene unclear. The V end lost 10 bases, the J end lost 4 bases, and 13 bases lay between the germline ends. This CDR3 is built from 12 residues. The germline CDR1 and CDR2 sequences are MNHEY and SVGAGI. As DNA, the CDR3 is TGTGCCACTTTATTCGGGAGCTATGGCTACACCTTC. This gives the protein CATLFGSYGYTF.

The J gene is TRBJ2-5, the V gene TRBV5-4; no definite D call. Trimming removed 0 bases at V and 5 bases at J, with 11 bases between. CDR1 is SGHNT, CDR2 YYREEE, per germline (reference sequence). This CDR3 region has 14 residues. The CDR3 DNA reads TGTGCCAGCAGCTTGGAACGGGTTCGGGAGACCCAGTACTTC. Encoded protein: CASSLERVRETQYF.

This sequence joins TRBV30 and TRBJ1-6; D may be TRBD1 (5 bases). Germline V gives CDR1 GTSNPN, CDR2 SVGIG (reference sequence). V was shortened by 1 base and J by 10 bases, with 11 bases between the two germline ends. The CDR3 spans 13 residues. The CDR3 protein is CAWSGGGRSPLHF. The CDR3 coding sequence is TGTGCCTGGAGTGGGGGGGGACGCTCACCCCTCCACTTT.

In this sample, this clone turned up a few times. J is TRBJ1-2 and V is TRBV4-3; 8 bases are a match to TRBD1. V lost 5 bases, J lost 5 bases, and 10 bases stayed unmatched. CDR1 LGHNA and CDR2 YSLEER come from the germline V gene. CDR3 length equals 15 residues. CDR3 sequence reads: CASSDSNRGTYGYTF. The CDR3 region has the DNA TGCGCCAGCAGCGACTCTAACAGGGGGACTTATGGCTACACCTTC.

This clone was found a few times. The V call is TRBV6-1, the J call TRBJ1-6, with 7 bases identical to TRBD1. V lost 4 bases, J lost 5 bases, and 11 bases stayed unmatched. The CDR3 runs to 17 residues. Germline values: CDR1 MNHNS, CDR2 SASEGT. The CDR3 DNA follows: TGTGCCAGCAGTGCGATGGGACAGCGCTCTAATAATTCACCCCTCCACTTT. This gives the protein CASSAMGQRSNNSPLHF.

The chain has TRBV18 and TRBJ2-1; 7 nucleotides align to TRBD1. The V segment lost 5 bases and the J segment 6 bases; nucleotides outside the gene matches: 4. CDR3 length: 13 amino acids. CDR1 is KGHSH, CDR2 LQKENI, per germline. In DNA, the CDR3 is TGTGCCAGCTCAGTGACAGGGTTCAATGAGCAGTTCTTC. It is translated as CASSVTGFNEQFF.

This sequence joins TRBV3-1 (or the pseudogene TRBV3-2) and TRBJ1-5; TRBD1 might be the D (5 bases). Between the trimmed V and J ends, which lost 0 bases and 2 bases, there was a span of 14 bases. This CDR3 region has 17 residues. Germline V gene lookup returns CDR1 LGHDT and CDR2 YNNKEL (reference sequence). This CDR3 reads CASSQDQEGLGNQPQHF. In DNA, the CDR3 is TGTGCCAGCAGCCAAGATCAGGAGGGGCTGGGCAATCAGCCCCAGCATTTT.

The chain recombines TRBV4-1 with TRBJ2-7, with D possibly called TRBD1 or TRBD2 (6 bases each). V was pared by 4 bases and J by 2 bases, with 9 bases between. This CDR3 has 13 amino acids. Germline V gene lookup returns CDR1 MGHRA and CDR2 YSYEKL. CDR3 bases: TGCGCCAGCAGCCCGGGGGCTCCCTACGAGCAGTACTTC. Its translation is CASSPGAPYEQYF.